This TCR beta chain appears in the sequencing data of a study of Ad26.COV2.S vaccination and SARS-CoV-2 variants. Whole-study results and caveats: In TCR breadth and depth analyses, total T cell responses may have been underestimated. Participants given vaccine showed non-spike TCR breadth similar to that of placebo recipients.

This clone was seen only a few times. Its antigen is unknown. The protocol was immunoSEQ multiplex PCR, while the TCRdb copy is restricted to in-frame clones and leaves out a portion. Counted here are some 290,000 clones, roughly 86% occurring once; the ten biggest clones make up roughly 2.1%. The treatment was: roughly 19 received Ad26.COV2.S at low or high dose, single or two shots; five or six received placebo; per-sample allocation not given. After the first vaccine or placebo injection, samples were drawn on day 63. An adult of 18-55 years in Boston served as donor. As its vector, the vaccine had Ad26, which expressed Wuhan-strain SARS-CoV-2 spike. CDR3 length: 16 residues. J gave up 2 bases and V 3 bases, and 8 bases lay outside the gene matches. Germline assignment: CDR1 DFQATT and CDR2 SNEGSKA (reference sequence).

Here the sequenced sample was peripheral blood, taken in a trial of Ad26.COV2.S vaccine versus placebo. This TCR came from a person between 18 and 65 years old who received the Ad26.COV2.S COVID-19 vaccine or a placebo. The chain links TRBV20-1 to TRBJ2-7, with 12 bases lining up with TRBD2. CDR3 sequence reads: CSASSGLAGRAYEQYF. Written as DNA, the CDR3 is TGCAGTGCTAGTAGCGGACTAGCGGGGCGTGCCTACGAGCAGTACTTC.